This TCR beta chain came from a study of CD8 T cells in ankylosing spondylitis. Whole-study findings and limits: Seven to nine highly homologous variants formed a TCR beta motif that appeared characteristic of ankylosing spondylitis blood. According to the report, clones linked to the disease were significantly enriched in matched synovial fluid samples taken from ankylosing spondylitis patients.

TCRdb recomputed calls from the 5' RACE reads with MiXCR, one row per CDR3 protein. In the table there are roughly 38,000 distinct CDR3 sequences, 15% to 20% of which are singletons. This clonotype was detected only a few times. Antigen specificity is unknown. V lost 6 bases to trimming and J lost 2 bases, with 12 bases between them. This CDR3 has 14 amino acids. Germline V lookup: CDR1 ENHRY, CDR2 SYGVKD. This chain uses TRBV10-3 with TRBJ2-3; TRBD2 might be the D (7 bases). Sequenced input: blood. The TCR sequence derives from a male donor with ankylosing spondylitis or in good health (not recorded which). The CDR3 spells CAISPGGYTDTQYF. CDR3 DNA: TGTGCCATCAGCCCGGGGGGCTACACAGATACGCAGTATTTT.